This section outlines one TCR beta chain sequence together with its context. This table comes from immunoSEQ multiplex PCR, and its TCRdb copy is limited to in-frame clones, with some not included. The sample consists of some 390,000 clones, more than 70% of them appearing once. The CDR3 is 16 residues long. The data were obtained in a study of blood T cell repertoires in COVID-19. This TCR came from a woman aged 55-70 years with COVID-19, enrolled during active disease. V usage is TRBV21-1 and J usage is TRBJ2-1; the table's D call, TRBD2, has no DNA check behind it. TRBV21-1 is a documented pseudogene. Sequenced material: peripheral blood. CDR3 DNA sequence: TGTGCCAGCAGCGGGAGGATAGGCAAAGCCTACAATGAGCAGTTCTTC. Amino acids: CASSGRIGKAYNEQFF.